What follows are 6 T cell receptor beta chains derived from one specimen sequenced in a study of blood T cell repertoires in COVID-19. Sequencing used immunoSEQ multiplex PCR; TCRdb keeps in-frame clones, though not all of them. The table shows roughly 130,000 clones, with around 77% occurring only once. Sequencing input: peripheral blood. All receptors derive from a man aged 55 to 69 with active or convalescent COVID-19.

The chain links TRBV5-4 to TRBJ2-1; 9 positions match TRBD1. Germline V gene sequence: CDR1 SGHNT, CDR2 YYREEE (reference sequence). V shed 5 bases, J shed 1 base, and the junction held 4 bases outside the gene matches. The CDR3 runs 15 residues. CDR3 protein: CASRRDRGSYNEQFF. CDR3 sequence (DNA): TGTGCCAGCAGACGAGACAGGGGGTCCTACAATGAGCAGTTCTTC.

CDR3 residues: CASSPEGRTGANVLTF. CDR3 in DNA: TGTGCCAGCAGTCCCGAGGGGAGGACTGGGGCCAACGTCCTGACTTTC. The chain couples TRBV28 to TRBJ2-6, with D maybe TRBD2 (6 bases). The CDR3 loop spans 16 amino acids. Germline V gene lookup returns CDR1 MDHEN and CDR2 SYDVKM. V gave up 5 bases and J gave up 2 bases, with 13 bases separating them.

This clone was counted a few times. This chain uses TRBV20-1 with TRBJ2-5, with 9 bases that match TRBD2. CDR1 is DFQATT, CDR2 SNEGSKA, per germline (reference sequence). This CDR3 has 15 residues. The V gene end was trimmed by 3 bases and the J gene end by 1 base; junction bases not matched to a gene: 6. Written as DNA, the CDR3 is TGCAGTGCTAGTACCCTAGCGGGAACCCAAGAGACCCAGTACTTC. Protein product: CSASTLAGTQETQYF.

The V gene is TRBV11-2, the J gene TRBJ2-1; 7 positions match TRBD1. From germline, CDR1 is SGHAT and CDR2 FQNNGV. The CDR3 runs to 15 residues. V was clipped by 5 bases and J by 9 bases; unmatched bases: 13. In DNA, the CDR3 is TGTGCCAGCAGCCCACGGGGACAGATTGGAGGTGAGCAGTTCTTC. Its translation: CASSPRGQIGGEQFF.

The rearrangement uses TRBV2 and TRBJ2-3; 10 bases align to TRBD1. CDR3 length equals 15 residues. Per the germline V gene, CDR1 is SNHLY and CDR2 is FYNNEI. V shed 6 bases and J 5 bases; nucleotides not matched to a gene: 8. CDR3 sequence: CASRKGQGEGDTQYF. The CDR3 DNA follows: TGTGCCAGCAGGAAAGGACAGGGGGAAGGAGATACGCAGTATTTT.

This clone was detected once. The chain recombines TRBV27 with TRBJ2-7; maybe TRBD1 (7 bases). Germline values: CDR1 MNHEY, CDR2 SMNVEV (reference sequence). This CDR3 is built from 15 residues. Trimming shortened V by 4 bases and J by 1 base, and 14 bases separated the two germline ends. CDR3 in amino acids: CASSWNRGLSYEQYF. CDR3 in DNA: TGTGCCAGCAGTTGGAACAGGGGACTTTCCTACGAGCAGTACTTC.